The 12 T cell receptor beta chains presented below share a single source sample, sequenced in a study of graft-versus-host responses after intestinal transplantation. The antigens for these receptors are not known. Profiled with immunoSEQ multiplex PCR; TCRdb holds only in-frame clones, not every one. The sample records about 120,000 clones, just under 95% being singletons. This material consisted of unstimulated CD4+ T cells sorted from spleen or lymph node cells, taken before intestinal transplant. The receptor set was obtained from a human donor who received an intestinal transplant.

The chain links TRBV5-6 to TRBJ1-5; D unresolved. Germline CDR1 SGHDT, CDR2 YYEEEE. This CDR3 region has 13 residues. V gave up 2 bases and J gave up 7 bases, with 10 bases separating them. The CDR3 loop is CASSFQDRQPQHF. The CDR3 nucleotides read TGTGCCAGCAGCTTCCAGGATCGGCAGCCCCAGCATTTT.

V is TRBV11-2 and J is TRBJ1-5, with D possibly being TRBD1 (5 bases). The CDR3 consists of 16 residues. Trimming pared 4 bases from V and 5 bases from J, leaving 18 bases between. The germline CDR1 and CDR2 sequences are SGHAT and FQNNGV. CDR3 sequence reads: CASSSGDLIAHQPQHF. As DNA, the CDR3 is TGTGCCAGCAGCTCGGGGGACTTGATAGCCCATCAGCCCCAGCATTTT.

The rearrangement uses TRBV18 and TRBJ2-1; D ambiguous. Germline CDR1 KGHSH, CDR2 LQKENI. Trimming cost V 3 bases and J 7 bases, with 7 bases left between them. The CDR3 length is 12 residues. The CDR3 loop is CASSPVLNEQFF. For the CDR3, the DNA is TGTGCCAGCTCACCGGTATTGAATGAGCAGTTCTTC. Full variable domain (missing parts from reference TRBV18 and TRBJ2-1): NAGVMQNPRHLVRRRGQEARLRCSPMKGHSHVYWYRQLPEEGLKFMVYLQKENIIDESGMPKERFSAEFPKEGPSILRIQQVVRGDSAAYFCASSPVLNEQFFGPGTRLTVL.

The CDR3 nucleotides read TGTGCCAGCAGCCGATCGACACTATCCTATGGCTACACCTTC. Translated, it gives CASSRSTLSYGYTF. The chain uses TRBV5-6 and TRBJ1-2; D gene unclear. The CDR3 spans 14 residues. Trimming pared 4 bases from V and 4 bases from J, leaving 14 bases between. Germline assignment: CDR1 SGHDT and CDR2 YYEEEE. The full variable domain, completed using reference TRBV5-6 and TRBJ1-2, is DAGVTQSPTHLIKTRGQQVTLRCSPKSGHDTVSWYQQALGQGPQFIFQYYEEEERQRGNFPDRFSGHQFPNYSSELNVNALLLGDSALYLCASSRSTLSYGYTFGSGTRLTVV.

With regard to this clone: Distinct nucleotide sequences in the sample also encode this CDR3. The chain employs TRBV2 and TRBJ1-4, with 7 bases that match TRBD1. This CDR3 region has 14 residues. Germline loops: CDR1 SNHLY, CDR2 FYNNEI. V was pared by 5 bases and J by 9 bases, with 9 bases of the junction left unmatched. The CDR3 region is CASSQTGRFQKLFF. Here the CDR3 DNA reads TGTGCCAGCAGTCAGACAGGGAGGTTCCAAAAACTGTTTTTT.

The V call is TRBV5-4, the J call TRBJ2-5; no clear D. CDR1 is SGHNT, CDR2 YYREEE, per germline (reference sequence). V lost 0 bases and J lost 4, with 7 bases in between. This CDR3 spans 13 amino acids. The DNA for the CDR3 is TGTGCCAGCAGCTTGGCCTCGTCAGAGACCCAGTACTTC. Translating it yields CASSLASSETQYF.

Turning to this clone: This CDR3 is also generated by other DNA sequences in the sample. In DNA, the CDR3 is TGTGCCAGCAGGGACAGTCCCTACGAGCAGTACTTC. Its protein product is CASRDSPYEQYF. The chain couples TRBV2 to TRBJ2-7; D may be TRBD1 (6 bases). Trimming pared 6 bases from V and 2 bases from J, leaving 8 bases between. CDR3 length: 12 amino acids. The germline V gene has CDR1 SNHLY and CDR2 FYNNEI.

The chain joins TRBV18 to TRBJ1-3; D is unresolved. CDR1 KGHSH and CDR2 LQKENI come from the germline V gene. With 3 bases removed from V and 0 bases from J, the gap between germline ends came to 6 bases. CDR3 length: 14 amino acids. CDR3 region: CASSPSSSGNTIYF. The CDR3 DNA follows: TGTGCCAGCTCACCTAGCAGCTCTGGAAACACCATATATTTT.

The chain employs TRBV30 and TRBJ1-1, with unresolved D. The CDR3 length is 12 residues. CDR1 and CDR2 (germline): GTSNPN, SVGIG (reference sequence). V shed 4 bases and J shed 5 bases, with 11 bases lying between them. CDR3 sequence: CAWKDQRTEAFF. DNA of the CDR3: TGTGCCTGGAAGGATCAGCGAACTGAAGCTTTCTTT.

The chain recombines TRBV6-1 with TRBJ1-6; possibly TRBD1 for D (5 bases). Germline values: CDR1 MNHNS, CDR2 SASEGT. The CDR3 runs to 15 residues. Trimming removed 7 bases at V and 7 bases at J, with 17 bases between. For the CDR3, the DNA is TGTGCCAGCAATCCAGGGATAAGAGCGAATTCACCCCTCCACTTT. This translates into CASNPGIRANSPLHF.

V usage is TRBV2 and J usage is TRBJ2-7, with D possibly TRBD2 on 5 matching bases. The CDR3 spans 13 residues. The V and J ends lost 8 bases and 6 bases respectively, with 17 bases between them. CDR1 is SNHLY and CDR2 is FYNNEI in the germline V gene. The CDR3 is CASSRENLGEQYF. The CDR3 DNA is TGTGCCAGCTCCCGGGAAAATCTTGGCGAGCAGTACTTC.

The chain joins TRBV5-8 to TRBJ2-7; D perhaps matches TRBD1 (5 bases). The germline CDR1 and CDR2 sequences are SGHTS and YDEGEE. The CDR3 totals 15 residues. Trimming took 7 bases from V and 1 from J, leaving 18 bases between them. The CDR3 DNA sequence: TGTGCCAGCCCGCCCCATACAGGCCTTTCCTACGAGCAGTACTTC. It encodes CASPPHTGLSYEQYF.